This TCR beta chain was documented in a study of T-cell reconstitution after alpha-beta-depleted transplantation in children. This clonotype was counted a few times. Unique molecular identifiers were incorporated into the prepared TCRbeta library. One entry per CDR3 protein, called by TCRdb with MiXCR from the PCR reads. In the table there are more than 550,000 distinct CDR3 sequences, 8% to 11% of which are singletons. The CDR3 runs 16 residues. V shed 6 bases, J shed 2 bases, and the junction held 8 bases outside the gene matches. This sequence was found in a human donor who donated a stem cell graft to a child with acute myeloid leukemia. V gene TRBV12-3 or TRBV12-4 combines with J gene TRBJ2-3, with 10 positions matching TRBD2. The starting material was PBMCs from the stem cell graft donor, obtained from the stem cell graft. The CDR3 sequence is CASSPGLAESTDTQYF. The CDR3 DNA reads as TGTGCCAGCAGCCCCGGACTAGCGGAGTCCACAGATACGCAGTATTTT.